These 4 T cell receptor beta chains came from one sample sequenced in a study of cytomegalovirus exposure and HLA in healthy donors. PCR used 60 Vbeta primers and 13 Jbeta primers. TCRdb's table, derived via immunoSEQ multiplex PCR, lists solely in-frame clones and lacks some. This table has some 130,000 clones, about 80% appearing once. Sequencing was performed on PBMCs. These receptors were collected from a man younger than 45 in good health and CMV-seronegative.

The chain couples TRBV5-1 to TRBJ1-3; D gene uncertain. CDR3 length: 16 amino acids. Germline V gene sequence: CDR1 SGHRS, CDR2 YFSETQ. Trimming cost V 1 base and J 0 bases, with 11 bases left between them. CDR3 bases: TGCGCCAGCAGCTTGAGGTCTGACTCCTCTGGAAACACCATATATTTT. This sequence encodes CASSLRSDSSGNTIYF.

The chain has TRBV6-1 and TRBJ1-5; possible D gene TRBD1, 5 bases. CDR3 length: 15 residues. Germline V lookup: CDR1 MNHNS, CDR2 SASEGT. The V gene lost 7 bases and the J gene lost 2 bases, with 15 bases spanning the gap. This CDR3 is CASTRGYSGNQPQHF. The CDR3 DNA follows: TGTGCCAGCACCCGGGGGTATAGCGGCAATCAGCCCCAGCATTTT.

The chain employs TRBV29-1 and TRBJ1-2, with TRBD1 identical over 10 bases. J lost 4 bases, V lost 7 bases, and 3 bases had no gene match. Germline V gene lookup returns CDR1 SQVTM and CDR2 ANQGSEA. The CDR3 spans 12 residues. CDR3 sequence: CSARDRGYGYTF. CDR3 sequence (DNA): TGCAGCGCCCGGGACAGGGGCTATGGCTACACCTTC.

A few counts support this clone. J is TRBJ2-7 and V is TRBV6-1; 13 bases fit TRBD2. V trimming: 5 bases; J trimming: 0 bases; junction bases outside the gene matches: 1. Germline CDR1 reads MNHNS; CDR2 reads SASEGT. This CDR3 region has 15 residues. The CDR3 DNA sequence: TGTGCCAGCAGTTGGACTAGCGGGAGCTCCTACGAGCAGTACTTC. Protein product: CASSWTSGSSYEQYF.